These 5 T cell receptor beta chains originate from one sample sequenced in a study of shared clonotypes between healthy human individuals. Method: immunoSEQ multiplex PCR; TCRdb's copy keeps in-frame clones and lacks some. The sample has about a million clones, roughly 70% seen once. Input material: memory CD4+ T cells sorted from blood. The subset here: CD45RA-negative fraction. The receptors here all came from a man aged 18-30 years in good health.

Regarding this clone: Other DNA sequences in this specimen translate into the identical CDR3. The CDR3 sequence: CASSPDLNTEAFF. CDR3 DNA sequence: TGTGCCAGCTCACCAGACTTGAACACTGAAGCTTTCTTT. The chain couples TRBV18 to TRBJ1-1; D gene unclear. Germline V gene data show CDR1 as KGHSH and CDR2 as LQKENI. Trimming removed 2 bases at V and 0 bases at J, with 4 bases between. The CDR3 extends over 13 amino acids.

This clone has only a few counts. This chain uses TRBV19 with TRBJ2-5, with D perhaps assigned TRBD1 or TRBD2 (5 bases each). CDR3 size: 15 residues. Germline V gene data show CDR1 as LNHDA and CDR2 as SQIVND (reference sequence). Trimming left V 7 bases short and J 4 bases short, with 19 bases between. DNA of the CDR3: TGTGCCAGTAACGACAACACCCGTGGGGGAGAGACCCAGTACTTC. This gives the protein CASNDNTRGGETQYF.

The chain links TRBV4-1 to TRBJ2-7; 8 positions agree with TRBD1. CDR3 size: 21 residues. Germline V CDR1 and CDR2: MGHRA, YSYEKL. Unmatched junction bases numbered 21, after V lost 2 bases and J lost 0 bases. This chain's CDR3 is CASSQTGPGTGIAKSSYEQYF. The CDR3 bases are TGCGCCAGCAGCCAAACCGGCCCCGGGACAGGTATAGCGAAAAGCTCCTACGAGCAGTACTTC.

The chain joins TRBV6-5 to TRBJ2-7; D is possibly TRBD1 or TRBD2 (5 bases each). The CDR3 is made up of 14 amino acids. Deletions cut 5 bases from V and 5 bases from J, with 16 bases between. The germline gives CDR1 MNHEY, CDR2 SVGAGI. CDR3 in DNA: TGTGCCAGCAGTCGGGGACGGGTCCCGGACGAGCAGTACTTC. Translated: CASSRGRVPDEQYF.

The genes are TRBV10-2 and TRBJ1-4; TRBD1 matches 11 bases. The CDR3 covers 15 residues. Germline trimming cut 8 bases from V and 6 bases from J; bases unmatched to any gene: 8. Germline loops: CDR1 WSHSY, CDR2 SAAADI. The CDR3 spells CASSLRTGGDEKLFF. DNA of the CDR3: TGCGCCAGCTCCCTGCGGACAGGGGGCGATGAAAAACTGTTTTTT.